What follows is one T cell receptor beta chain and its context. The sample comes from a study of blood T cell repertoires in COVID-19. Study-wide context: Samples representing acute and convalescent COVID-19 were sourced from the United States, Italy and Spain. The cDNA or gDNA used as material had been derived from T cells, B-cell-depleted T cells, or PBMCs.

In the authors' workflow: Estimates of nucleated cell counts were drawn from the amplification of reference gene primers. The repertoire was sequenced with immunoSEQ multiplex PCR; TCRdb's copy has only in-frame clones and lacks some. That table gives V, J and clone size, and the DNA gave D and trimming. Of 150,000 to 200,000 clones detected, 85% to 90% appear once; the ten largest clones hold roughly 8.2%. CDR3 size: 12 residues. CDR1 is WSHSY and CDR2 is SAAADI in the germline V gene. Deletions cut 5 bases from V and 3 bases from J, with 8 bases between. The sequence was collected from a woman aged 60-75 years with acute or convalescent COVID-19. Sequencing used peripheral blood. The rearrangement links TRBV10-2 to TRBJ2-7; D is possibly TRBD2 (6 bases). The CDR3 reads CASSPGDYEQYF. For the CDR3, the DNA is TGCGCCAGCAGTCCGGGGGACTACGAGCAGTACTTC.